Only a few counts were recorded for the clone carrying this TCR beta chain. Antigen: not known. The source of the sample is a study of blood T cells in healthy people across ages. A J-beta primer mix and a sample-barcoded 5' primer were used in a second PCR of about 7 to 12 cycles. Each CDR3 protein is one row after TCRdb ran MiXCR on the 5' RACE reads. This table holds 780,000 or so distinct CDR3 sequences, 20% to 25% found once. The CDR3 is 15 amino acids. Study results and caveats: Without sorted subsets, naive and antigen-experienced compartments could not be conclusively compared.

A further study also used this sample, focusing on T cells of mothers and their children. That paper states: Sample barcodes and 2-4 random nucleotides came from the second PCR's M1S primer. Microchimeric T cell clones that persisted were not detected.

The chain links TRBV12-3 or TRBV12-4 to TRBJ2-1; no clear D. The J call may be mistaken, given a closer DNA end match to TRBJ2-5. The origin of this receptor is a boy between 5 and 17 years old in good health. Specimen: blood. CDR3 bases: TGTGCCAGCAGTTTACTAGGGTCAGCAGAAGAGACCCAGTACTTC. Its translation is CASSLLGSAEETQYF.